This T cell receptor beta chain emerged from a study of CD8 T cells in Susac syndrome. Reverse transcription used roughly 0.5 to 1 ug RNA and random hexamers. The immunoSEQ assay covered 54 Vbeta and 13 Jbeta segments for CDR3. TCRdb reprocessed the immunoSEQ multiplex PCR reads with MiXCR, giving one entry per CDR3 protein. The repertoire holds around 200,000 distinct CDR3 sequences, with around 95% as singletons. J was trimmed by 7 bases and V by 1 base; bases with no gene match: 0. The CDR3 has 13 residues. CDR1 is LGHNT and CDR2 is FRNRAP in the germline V gene. The receptor was derived from a human donor with multiple sclerosis. The sample comprised CD4+ T cells from PBMCs. The rearrangement joins TRBV12-5 to TRBJ1-2, with TRBD1 matching 10 bases. The CDR3 DNA is TGTGCTAGTGGTTTGGGGACAGGGGGTGGCTACACCTTC. Translation: CASGLGTGGGYTF.